This is a list of T cell receptor beta chains from one sample in a study of shared clonotypes between healthy human individuals. TCRdb's table, derived via immunoSEQ multiplex PCR, lists solely in-frame clones and lacks some. The sample has about 470,000 clones; roughly 83% are singletons. The specimen was PBMCs. The source is a woman aged 40 to 50 in good health. Some clones in this sample may be carry-over from other donors' samples. Each CDR3 is given with its conserved first and last residue. A D gene is named only where the DNA matches it firmly. Size tells how often a clone was seen (once, few, many) or the class of an expanded clone, and some rows leave it out.

NA	TRBV7-2	NA	TRBJ2-5	CASSRDHPGTQYF	TGTGCCAGCAGCCGAGACCATCCCGGGACCCAGTACTTC
TRBD1	TRBV5-1	once	TRBJ1-1	CASSFQGANTEAFF	TGCGCCAGCAGCTTTCAGGGGGCTAACACTGAAGCTTTCTTT
NA	TRBV5-1	NA	TRBJ2-3	CASSPGVTDTQYF	TGCGCCAGCAGCCCAGGGGTCACAGATACGCAGTATTTT
NA	TRBV15	NA	TRBJ2-5	CATSREGLQETQYF	TGTGCCACCAGCAGAGAAGGGCTCCAAGAGACCCAGTACTTC
NA	TRBV21-1	NA	TRBJ2-7	CASSNWGDFYLAIEQYF	TGTGCCAGCAGCAATTGGGGGGACTTTTATCTAGCCATCGAGCAGTACTTC
NA	TRBV5-1	NA	TRBJ2-1	CASSLKRDSYNEQFF	TGCGCCAGCAGCTTGAAGCGAGACTCCTACAATGAGCAGTTCTTC
NA	TRBV30	NA	TRBJ1-2	CAWRAAKTTYGYTF	TGTGCCTGGAGAGCAGCCAAGACTACCTATGGCTACACCTTC
NA	TRBV4-2	NA	TRBJ2-1	CASSQRGARYYSYNEQFF	TGTGCCAGCAGCCAAAGAGGGGCACGTTACTACTCGTACAATGAGCAGTTCTTC
NA	TRBV29-1	NA	TRBJ2-1	CSVEDGYNEQFF	TGCAGCGTTGAAGATGGCTACAATGAGCAGTTCTTC
NA	TRBV4-1	once	TRBJ1-1	CASRRGWSTLTEAFF	TGCGCCAGCAGGCGCGGATGGTCAACCCTTACTGAAGCTTTCTTT
NA	TRBV7-2	NA	TRBJ2-6	CASSPQSTVLTF	TGTGCCAGCAGCCCCCAGAGCACCGTCCTGACTTTC
NA	TRBV27	many	TRBJ2-3	CASSLTKQARDTQYF	TGTGCCAGCAGTCTGACCAAACAGGCCAGGGATACGCAGTATTTT
NA	TRBV11-2	NA	TRBJ2-7	CASSLAGSTGTYEQYF	TGTGCCAGCAGTCTCGCAGGTAGTACAGGGACTTACGAGCAGTACTTC
TRBD1	TRBV28	NA	TRBJ2-1	CASSQRTGGYNEQFF	TGTGCCAGCAGCCAAAGGACAGGGGGCTACAATGAGCAGTTCTTC
NA	TRBV6-1	NA	TRBJ2-1	CASMEAVYNEQFF	TGTGCCAGCATGGAGGCCGTGTACAATGAGCAGTTCTTC
TRBD2	TRBV7-6	NA	TRBJ2-3	CASSLWGRAMDTQYF	TGTGCCAGCAGCTTATGGGGGAGGGCCATGGATACGCAGTATTTT
NA	TRBV9	NA	TRBJ1-5	CASSVGQDSNQPQHF	TGTGCCAGCAGCGTAGGTCAGGATAGCAATCAGCCCCAGCATTTT
TRBD2	TRBV7-9	NA	TRBJ2-1	CASSQAASGSFHEQFF	TGTGCCAGCAGCCAAGCGGCTAGCGGGAGTTTCCATGAGCAGTTCTTC
TRBD1	TRBV28	NA	TRBJ2-7	CASSSPGTGVGYEQYF	TGTGCCAGCAGTTCCCCGGGGACAGGGGTGGGTTACGAGCAGTACTTC
TRBD1	TRBV30	NA	TRBJ1-2	CAWSRQGPYGYTF	TGTGCCTGGAGCAGACAGGGCCCCTATGGCTACACCTTC
TRBD2	TRBV28	NA	TRBJ2-1	CASSLELAGDPEQFF	TGTGCCAGCAGTTTAGAACTAGCGGGAGACCCTGAGCAGTTCTTC
NA	TRBV30	NA	TRBJ1-3	CAWSVSREGNTIYF	TGTGCCTGGAGTGTTTCCAGGGAGGGAAACACCATATATTTT
NA	TRBV27	NA	TRBJ2-1	CASSPPPGLASDEQFF	TGTGCCAGCAGTCCTCCGCCCGGATTGGCCTCAGATGAGCAGTTCTTC
TRBD2	TRBV10-3	NA	TRBJ2-7	CAISEPGLAGGIYEQYF	TGTGCCATCAGTGAGCCCGGATTAGCGGGAGGGATCTACGAGCAGTACTTC
NA	TRBV27	once	TRBJ2-3	CASRSDGGDTQYF	TGTGCCAGCAGGTCGGACGGTGGGGATACGCAGTATTTT
NA	TRBV5-4	NA	TRBJ2-1	CASSLTGVYNEQFF	TGTGCCAGCAGCTTAACCGGGGTCTACAATGAGCAGTTCTTC
NA	TRBV15	NA	TRBJ1-3	CATSREDPRRDTIYF	TGTGCCACCAGCAGAGAAGACCCCCGGAGGGACACCATATATTTT
NA	TRBV27	once	TRBJ2-3	CASSTGIRTDTQYF	TGTGCCAGCAGTACCGGGATTCGCACAGATACGCAGTATTTT
TRBD1	TRBV12-5	NA	TRBJ2-3	CASGRGTATDTQYF	TGTGCTAGTGGTCGAGGGACAGCCACAGATACGCAGTATTTT
TRBD2	TRBV28	NA	TRBJ2-1	CASSFPSIAGGPHEQFF	TGTGCCAGCAGTTTCCCTTCTATAGCGGGAGGGCCCCATGAGCAGTTCTTC
TRBD2	TRBV12-5	NA	TRBJ2-3	CASGLAGLADTQYF	TGTGCTAGTGGCTTAGCGGGATTGGCAGATACGCAGTATTTT
NA	TRBV2	NA	TRBJ1-1	CASRVDSLNTEAFF	TGTGCCAGCAGGGTGGACAGTTTGAACACTGAAGCTTTCTTT
NA	TRBV19	NA	TRBJ2-1	CATKGIYNEQFF	TGTGCCACCAAGGGAATCTACAATGAGCAGTTCTTC
TRBD2	TRBV19	NA	TRBJ2-1	CASSMTSGIYNEQFF	TGTGCCAGTAGTATGACTAGCGGCATCTACAATGAGCAGTTCTTC
NA	TRBV6-1	NA	TRBJ2-3	CASSRFTDTQYF	TGTGCCAGCAGTAGGTTCACAGATACGCAGTATTTT
NA	TRBV7-3	NA	TRBJ2-2	CASSLAGRDTGELFF	TGTGCCAGCAGCTTAGCGGGGCGAGACACCGGGGAGCTGTTTTTT
NA	TRBV6-1	NA	TRBJ2-2	CASRTRTSPGELFF	TGTGCCAGCAGGACACGGACCTCACCCGGGGAGCTGTTTTTT
TRBD2	TRBV29-1	few	TRBJ2-7	CSVLTSGRPGEQYF	TGCAGCGTCTTGACTAGCGGGAGGCCGGGGGAGCAGTACTTC
NA	TRBV18	NA	TRBJ2-5	CASSPLLQETQYF	TGTGCCAGCTCCCCCCTCTTGCAAGAGACCCAGTACTTC
TRBD1	TRBV6-1	NA	TRBJ1-2	CASRLQGAPSGYTF	TGTGCCAGCAGATTACAGGGGGCGCCGTCTGGCTACACCTTC
NA	TRBV5-4	NA	TRBJ2-1	CASSLAGSYNEQFF	TGTGCCAGCAGCTTGGCGGGCTCCTACAATGAGCAGTTCTTC
TRBD2	TRBV11-2	NA	TRBJ2-3	CASTLRLAGPASTDTQYF	TGTGCCAGCACCCTGCGTCTAGCGGGACCGGCTAGCACAGATACGCAGTATTTT
TRBD2	TRBV7-9	NA	TRBJ2-1	CASSPGTSGSYNEQFF	TGTGCCAGCAGCCCAGGGACTAGCGGGTCCTACAATGAGCAGTTCTTC
TRBD1	TRBV6-5	once	TRBJ1-1	CASNLRTGVSEAFF	TGTGCCAGCAACTTGAGGACAGGGGTCAGTGAAGCTTTCTTT
TRBD1	TRBV5-6	NA	TRBJ1-2	CASSLYRTGGGGYTF	TGTGCCAGCAGCTTGTATAGGACAGGGGGAGGCGGCTACACCTTC
TRBD1	TRBV6-4	NA	TRBJ2-2	CASRGGTTGELFF	TGTGCCAGCAGAGGGGGCACGACCGGGGAGCTGTTTTTT
NA	TRBV27	NA	TRBJ2-7	CASSHRGPQYEQYF	TGTGCCAGCAGTCACCGGGGCCCCCAATACGAGCAGTACTTC
NA	TRBV6-5	NA	TRBJ2-7	CASSPRLDPPYEQYF	TGTGCCAGCAGTCCCCGACTAGATCCGCCCTACGAGCAGTACTTC
NA	TRBV18	NA	TRBJ2-5	CASSPALQGETQYF	TGTGCCAGCTCACCTGCTCTTCAGGGTGAGACCCAGTACTTC